These 10 T cell receptor beta chains share one sample of origin, sequenced in a study of human T cells and chemical hapten exposure. Total RNA extraction was carried out from unfractionated whole blood. Each CDR3 protein gets one entry after TCRdb re-called the 5' RACE reads with MiXCR. The table has fewer than 150,000 distinct CDR3 sequences, around a fifth seen once; the top ten hold approximately 3%. The receptors were sampled from a human donor in good health.

The chain joins TRBV10-2 to TRBJ2-3, with 13 bases fitting TRBD2. From germline, CDR1 is WSHSY and CDR2 SAAADI. The CDR3 sequence is 17 residues long. The trim removed 3 bases at V and 5 bases at J, leaving 8 bases unmatched. In DNA, the CDR3 is TGCGCCAGCAGTGACCGGACTAGCGGGAGACCGCTAGATACGCAGTATTTT. This sequence encodes CASSDRTSGRPLDTQYF.

The genes are TRBV23-1 and TRBJ1-1; D is perhaps TRBD1 (5 bases). TRBV23-1 falls under the ORF class, with uncertain function. Trimming cost V 6 bases and J 5 bases, with 28 bases left between them. The CDR3 totals 18 residues. CDR3 residues: CASRLLGTSRREGTEAFF. The CDR3 DNA reads as TGCGCCAGCAGACTATTAGGAACATCACGCCGGGAGGGGACTGAAGCTTTCTTT.

For the CDR3, the DNA is TGTGCCAGCAGCTTATCCGGGGCGGGGGGGCCATTCACAGATACGCAGTATTTT. This gives the protein CASSLSGAGGPFTDTQYF. The chain recombines TRBV7-2 with TRBJ2-3, with TRBD2 matching over 9 bases. The CDR3 length is 18 residues. Losses at the gene ends were 2 bases for V and 2 bases for J; bases not matched to a gene: 11. From germline, CDR1 is SGHTA and CDR2 FQGNSA.

This rearrangement joins TRBV12-3 or TRBV12-4 to TRBJ2-1; 14 bases align to TRBD2. The CDR3 loop spans 16 amino acids. After removal of 5 bases from V and 10 bases from J, the junction contained 10 bases not matched to a gene. The CDR3 DNA follows: TGTGCCAGCAGTCCCGGGACTAGCGGGGGCTCCGGGGAGCAGTTCTTC. This codes for CASSPGTSGGSGEQFF.

The gene calls are TRBV27 and TRBJ2-7; 8 nucleotides line up with TRBD2. V lost 6 bases and J lost 7; bases outside the gene matches: 14. The CDR3 loop spans 15 amino acids. Per germline, CDR1 MNHEY and CDR2 SMNVEV (reference sequence). DNA for the CDR3: TGTGCCAGCAGCCCAAAACTTGAACGGGGGGGGGAGCAGTACTTC. Encoded protein: CASSPKLERGGEQYF.

This rearrangement joins TRBV6-1 to TRBJ1-5; possibly TRBD1 for D (6 bases). The CDR3 length is 15 residues. Trimming removed 7 bases from V and 1 base from J, with 14 bases in between. CDR1 is MNHNS, CDR2 SASEGT, per germline. The CDR3 sequence is CASKGGHGSNQPQHF. The CDR3 nucleotides are TGTGCCAGCAAGGGGGGCCATGGCAGCAATCAGCCCCAGCATTTT.

The chain joins TRBV5-1 to TRBJ1-1; 9 bases map to TRBD1. CDR3 length: 14 residues. Germline CDR1 reads SGHRS; CDR2 reads YFSETQ. Unmatched junction bases numbered 3, after V lost 0 bases and J lost 6 bases. CDR3 sequence reads: CASSLAGTGSEAFF. The CDR3 nucleotides read TGCGCCAGCAGCTTGGCCGGGACAGGGTCTGAAGCTTTCTTT.

This clonotype has a handful of counts. The rearrangement links TRBV15 to TRBJ2-6; 13 bases match TRBD2. This CDR3 contains 21 residues. Trimming cost V 3 bases and J 1 base; bases outside gene matches: 12. Germline V gene data show CDR1 as LNHNV and CDR2 as YYDKDF (reference sequence). In DNA, the CDR3 is TGTGCCACCAGCAGGTGGAGGGGACTAGCGGGACCCCGATCTGGGGCCAACGTCCTGACTTTC. Protein: CATSRWRGLAGPRSGANVLTF.

This clonotype was found a few times. The V gene is TRBV9, the J gene TRBJ2-5; 7 positions agree with TRBD2. V lost 1 base and J lost 3; bases outside the gene matches: 3. The CDR3 extends over 14 amino acids. CDR1 and CDR2 (germline): SGDLS, YYNGEE. The CDR3: CASSVHLAEETQYF. CDR3 in DNA: TGTGCCAGCAGCGTACACCTAGCGGAAGAGACCCAGTACTTC.

The J gene is TRBJ1-1, the V gene TRBV27; D remains unclear. The length of the CDR3 is 14 residues. V lost 3 bases, J lost 1 base, and 9 bases lay in between. Germline V gene data show CDR1 as MNHEY and CDR2 as SMNVEV (reference sequence). The CDR3 bases are TGTGCCAGCAGTTTTTCGAGTAGGAACACTGAAGCTTTCTTT. The encoded protein is CASSFSSRNTEAFF.